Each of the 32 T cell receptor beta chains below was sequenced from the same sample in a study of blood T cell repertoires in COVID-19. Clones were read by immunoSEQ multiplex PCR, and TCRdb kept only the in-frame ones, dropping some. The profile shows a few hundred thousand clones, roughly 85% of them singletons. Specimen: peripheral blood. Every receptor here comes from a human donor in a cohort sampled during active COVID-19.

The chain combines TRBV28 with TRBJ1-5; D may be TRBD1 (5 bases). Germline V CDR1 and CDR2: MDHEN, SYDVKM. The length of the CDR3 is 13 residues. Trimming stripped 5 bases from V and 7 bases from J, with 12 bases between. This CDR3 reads CASSLLRVQPQHF. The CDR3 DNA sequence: TGTGCCAGCAGTCTCCTCAGGGTCCAGCCCCAGCATTTT.

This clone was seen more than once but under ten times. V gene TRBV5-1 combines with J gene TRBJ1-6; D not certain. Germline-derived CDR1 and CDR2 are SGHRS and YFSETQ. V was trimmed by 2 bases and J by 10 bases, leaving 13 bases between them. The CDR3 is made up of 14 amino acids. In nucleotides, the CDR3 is TGCGCCAGCAGCTTACCCTCTACGGGGTCACCCCTCCACTTT. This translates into CASSLPSTGSPLHF.

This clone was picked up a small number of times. The CDR3 here is CASSFTEGLSEKLFF. CDR3 DNA sequence: TGTGCCAGCAGCTTTACGGAGGGCCTAAGCGAAAAACTGTTTTTT. The chain carries TRBV7-6 and TRBJ1-4; D remains unclear. The CDR3 is 15 residues long. Looked up from germline, CDR1 is SGHVS and CDR2 is FNYEAQ. V lost 3 bases, J lost 8 bases, and 16 bases lay in between.

The CDR3 DNA reads TGTGCCAGCAGTGAGGGAACGGGGTTCTATGGCTACACCTTC. It codes for CASSEGTGFYGYTF. This chain uses TRBV2 with TRBJ1-2; D remains unclear. V was cut by 3 bases and J by 4 bases, with 12 bases left in between. The CDR3 consists of 14 residues. Germline CDR1 SNHLY, CDR2 FYNNEI.

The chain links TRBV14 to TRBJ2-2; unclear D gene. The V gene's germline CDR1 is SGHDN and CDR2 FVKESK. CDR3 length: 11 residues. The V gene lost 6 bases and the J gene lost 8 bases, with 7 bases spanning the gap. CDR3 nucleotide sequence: TGTGCCAGCAGATCCTTGGGGGAGCTGTTTTTT. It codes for CASRSLGELFF.

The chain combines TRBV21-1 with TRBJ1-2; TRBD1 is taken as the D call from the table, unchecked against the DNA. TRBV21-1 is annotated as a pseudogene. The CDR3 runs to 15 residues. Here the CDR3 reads CASSKIIFYRGGYTF. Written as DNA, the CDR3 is TGTGCCAGCAGCAAAATAATTTTTTACAGGGGCGGCTACACCTTC.

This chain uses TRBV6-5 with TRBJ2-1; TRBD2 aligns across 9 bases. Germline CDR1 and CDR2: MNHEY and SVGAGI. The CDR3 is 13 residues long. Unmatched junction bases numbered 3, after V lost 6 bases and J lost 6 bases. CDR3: CASRRGGVNEQFF. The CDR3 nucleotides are TGTGCCAGCAGGCGGGGGGGCGTCAATGAGCAGTTCTTC.

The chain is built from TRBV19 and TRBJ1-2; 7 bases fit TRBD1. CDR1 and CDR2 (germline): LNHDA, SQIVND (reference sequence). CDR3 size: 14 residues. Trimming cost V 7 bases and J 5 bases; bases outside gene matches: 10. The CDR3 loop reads CASNVGGVRYGYTF. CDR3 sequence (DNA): TGTGCCAGTAACGTAGGGGGCGTAAGGTATGGCTACACCTTC.

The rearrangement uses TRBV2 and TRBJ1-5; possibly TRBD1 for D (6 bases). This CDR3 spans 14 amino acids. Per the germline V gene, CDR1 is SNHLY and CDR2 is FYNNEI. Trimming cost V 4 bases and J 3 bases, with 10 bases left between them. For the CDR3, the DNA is TGTGCCAGCAGTGGTACAGGGTACAATCAGCCCCAGCATTTT. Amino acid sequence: CASSGTGYNQPQHF.

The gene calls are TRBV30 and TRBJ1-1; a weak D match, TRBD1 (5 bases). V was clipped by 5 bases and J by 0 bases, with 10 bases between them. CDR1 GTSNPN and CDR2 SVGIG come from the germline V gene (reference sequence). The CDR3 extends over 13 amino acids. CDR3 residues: CAWARGMNTEAFF. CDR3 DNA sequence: TGTGCCTGGGCCCGGGGGATGAACACTGAAGCTTTCTTT.

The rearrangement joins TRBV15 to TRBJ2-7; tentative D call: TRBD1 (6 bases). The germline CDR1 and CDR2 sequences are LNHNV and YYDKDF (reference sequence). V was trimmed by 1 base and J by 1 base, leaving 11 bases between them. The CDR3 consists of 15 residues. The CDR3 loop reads CATSRVSTGSYEQYF. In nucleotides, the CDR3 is TGTGCCACCAGCAGAGTGTCGACAGGTTCCTACGAGCAGTACTTC.

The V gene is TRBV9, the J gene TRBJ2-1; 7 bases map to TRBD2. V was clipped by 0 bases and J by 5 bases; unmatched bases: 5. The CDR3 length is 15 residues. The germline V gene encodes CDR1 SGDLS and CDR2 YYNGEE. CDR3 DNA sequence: TGTGCCAGCAGCGTAGATATGAGCGGGGACAATGAGCAGTTCTTC. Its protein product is CASSVDMSGDNEQFF.

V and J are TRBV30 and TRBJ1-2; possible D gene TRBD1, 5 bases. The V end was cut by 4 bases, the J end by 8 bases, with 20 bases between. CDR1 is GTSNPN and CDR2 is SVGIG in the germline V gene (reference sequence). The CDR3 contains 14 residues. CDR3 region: CAWTQGPQTVGYTF. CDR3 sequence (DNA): TGTGCCTGGACCCAGGGTCCCCAGACAGTCGGCTACACCTTC.

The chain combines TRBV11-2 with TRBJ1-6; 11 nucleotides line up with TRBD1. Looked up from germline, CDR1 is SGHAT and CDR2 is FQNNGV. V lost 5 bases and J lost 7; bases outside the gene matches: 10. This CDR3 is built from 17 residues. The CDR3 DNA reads TGTGCCAGCAGCAACGATTTGGACAGGGGGCGGAATTCACCCCTCCACTTT. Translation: CASSNDLDRGRNSPLHF.

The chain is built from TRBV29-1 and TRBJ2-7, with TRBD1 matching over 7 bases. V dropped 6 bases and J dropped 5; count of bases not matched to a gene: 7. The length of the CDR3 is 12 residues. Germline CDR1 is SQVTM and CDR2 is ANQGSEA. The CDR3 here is CSVRTGQNEQYF. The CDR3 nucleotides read TGCAGCGTCCGGACGGGACAGAACGAGCAGTACTTC.

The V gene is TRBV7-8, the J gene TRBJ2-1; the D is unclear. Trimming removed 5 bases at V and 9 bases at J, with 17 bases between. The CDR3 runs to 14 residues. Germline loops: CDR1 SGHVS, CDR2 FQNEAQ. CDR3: CASSVATIGTEQFF. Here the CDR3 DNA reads TGTGCCAGCAGCGTGGCTACTATAGGAACTGAGCAGTTCTTC.

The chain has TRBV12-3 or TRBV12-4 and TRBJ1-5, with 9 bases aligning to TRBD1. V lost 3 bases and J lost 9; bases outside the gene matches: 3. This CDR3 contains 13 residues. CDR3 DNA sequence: TGTGCCAGCAGTTTGGGACAGGGAATGCCCCAGCATTTT. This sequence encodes CASSLGQGMPQHF.

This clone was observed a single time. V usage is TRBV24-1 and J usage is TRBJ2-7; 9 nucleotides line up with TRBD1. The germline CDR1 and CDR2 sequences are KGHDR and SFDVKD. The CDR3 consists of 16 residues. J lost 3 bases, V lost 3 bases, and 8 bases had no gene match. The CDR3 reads CATSDGNRGLFYEQYF. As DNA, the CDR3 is TGTGCCACCAGTGATGGTAACAGGGGGCTCTTCTACGAGCAGTACTTC.

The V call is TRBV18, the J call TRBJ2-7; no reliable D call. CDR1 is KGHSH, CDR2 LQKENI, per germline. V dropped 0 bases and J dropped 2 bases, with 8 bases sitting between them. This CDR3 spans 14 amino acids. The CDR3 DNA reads TGTGCCAGCTCACCACCGAGTCTGGCCTACGAGCAGTACTTC. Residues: CASSPPSLAYEQYF. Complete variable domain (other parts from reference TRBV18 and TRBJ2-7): NAGVMQNPRHLVRRRGQEARLRCSPMKGHSHVYWYRQLPEEGLKFMVYLQKENIIDESGMPKERFSAEFPKEGPSILRIQQVVRGDSAAYFCASSPPSLAYEQYFGPGTRLTVT.

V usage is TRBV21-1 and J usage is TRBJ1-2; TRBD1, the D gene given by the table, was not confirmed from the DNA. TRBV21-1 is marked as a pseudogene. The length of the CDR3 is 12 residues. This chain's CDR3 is CATPGQGDGYTF. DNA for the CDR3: TGTGCCACCCCAGGTCAGGGTGACGGCTACACCTTC.

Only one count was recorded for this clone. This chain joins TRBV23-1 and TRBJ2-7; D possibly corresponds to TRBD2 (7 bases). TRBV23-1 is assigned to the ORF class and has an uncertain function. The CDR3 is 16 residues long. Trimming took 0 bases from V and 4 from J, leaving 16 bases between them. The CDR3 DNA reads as TGCGCCAGCAGTCAATCCCTCACCGGGGGGCCGTACGAGCAGTACTTC. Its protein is CASSQSLTGGPYEQYF.

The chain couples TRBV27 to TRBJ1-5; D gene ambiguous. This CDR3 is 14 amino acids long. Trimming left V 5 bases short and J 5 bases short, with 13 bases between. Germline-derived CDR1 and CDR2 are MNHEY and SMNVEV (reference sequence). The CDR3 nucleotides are TGTGCCAGCAGTCCGCGGCCGAGGGATCAGCCCCAGCATTTT. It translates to CASSPRPRDQPQHF.

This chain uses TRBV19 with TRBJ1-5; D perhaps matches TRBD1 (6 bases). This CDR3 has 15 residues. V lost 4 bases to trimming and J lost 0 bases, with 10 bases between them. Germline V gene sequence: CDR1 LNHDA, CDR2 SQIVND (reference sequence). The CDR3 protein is CASSRGPYSNQPQHF. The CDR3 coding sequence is TGTGCCAGTAGTAGGGGGCCGTATAGCAATCAGCCCCAGCATTTT.

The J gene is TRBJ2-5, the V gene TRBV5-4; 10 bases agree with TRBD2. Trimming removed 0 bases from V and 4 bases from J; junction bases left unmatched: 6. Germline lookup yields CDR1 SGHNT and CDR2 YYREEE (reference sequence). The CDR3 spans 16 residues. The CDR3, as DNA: TGTGCCAGCAGCTTGGCGGAGCGGGGGGGCAGAGAGACCCAGTACTTC. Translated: CASSLAERGGRETQYF.

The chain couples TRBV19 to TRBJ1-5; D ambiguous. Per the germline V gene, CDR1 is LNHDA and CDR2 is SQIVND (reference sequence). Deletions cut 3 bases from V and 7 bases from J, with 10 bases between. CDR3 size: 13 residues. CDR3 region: CASSIQASQPQHF. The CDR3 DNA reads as TGTGCCAGTAGTATTCAGGCAAGCCAGCCCCAGCATTTT.

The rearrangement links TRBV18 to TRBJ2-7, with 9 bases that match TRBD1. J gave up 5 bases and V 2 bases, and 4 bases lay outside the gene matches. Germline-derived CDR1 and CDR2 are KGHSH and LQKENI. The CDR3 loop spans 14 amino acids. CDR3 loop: CASSPSDRGDEQYF. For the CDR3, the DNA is TGTGCCAGCTCACCATCGGACAGGGGTGACGAGCAGTACTTC.

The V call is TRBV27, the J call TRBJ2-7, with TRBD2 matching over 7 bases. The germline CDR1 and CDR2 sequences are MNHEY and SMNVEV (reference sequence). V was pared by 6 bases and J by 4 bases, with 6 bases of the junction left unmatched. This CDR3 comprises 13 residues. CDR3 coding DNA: TGTGCCAGCAGCTTTGGGAGGGCGTACGAGCAGTACTTC. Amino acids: CASSFGRAYEQYF.

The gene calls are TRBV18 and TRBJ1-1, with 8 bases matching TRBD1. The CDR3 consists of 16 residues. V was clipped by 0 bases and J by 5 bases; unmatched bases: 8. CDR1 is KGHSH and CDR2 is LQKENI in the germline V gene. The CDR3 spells CASSPPISGGNTEAFF. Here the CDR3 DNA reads TGTGCCAGCTCACCACCCATTTCAGGGGGCAATACTGAAGCTTTCTTT.

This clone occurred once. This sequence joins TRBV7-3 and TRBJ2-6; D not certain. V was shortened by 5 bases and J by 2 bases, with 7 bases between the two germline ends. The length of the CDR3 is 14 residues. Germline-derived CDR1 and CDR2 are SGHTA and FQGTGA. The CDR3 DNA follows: TGTGCCAGCAGCCCGGAGCCTGGGGCCAACGTCCTGACTTTC. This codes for CASSPEPGANVLTF. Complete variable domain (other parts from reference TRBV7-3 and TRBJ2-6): GAGVSQTPSNKVTEKGKYVELRCDPISGHTALYWYRQSLGQGPEFLIYFQGTGAADDSGLPNDRFFAVRPEGSVSTLKIQRTERGDSAVYLCASSPEPGANVLTFGAGSRLTVL.

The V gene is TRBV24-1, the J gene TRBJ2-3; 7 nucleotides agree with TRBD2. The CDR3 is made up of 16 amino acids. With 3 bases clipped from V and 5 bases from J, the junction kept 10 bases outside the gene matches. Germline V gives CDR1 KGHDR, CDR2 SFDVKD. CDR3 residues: CATSDPRLASGDTQYF. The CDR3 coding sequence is TGTGCCACCAGTGATCCTAGACTAGCCAGCGGAGATACGCAGTATTTT.

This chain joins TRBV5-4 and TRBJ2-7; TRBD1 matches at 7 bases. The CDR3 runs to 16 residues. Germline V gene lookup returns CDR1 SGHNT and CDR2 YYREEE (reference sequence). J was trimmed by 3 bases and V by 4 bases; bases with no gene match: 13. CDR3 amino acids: CASSQISGTAGYEQYF. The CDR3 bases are TGTGCCAGCAGCCAAATTTCCGGGACAGCCGGCTACGAGCAGTACTTC.

CDR3 amino acids: CASGLVLRRETEAFF. The CDR3 bases are TGTGCTAGTGGTTTGGTTCTTAGGCGGGAAACTGAAGCTTTCTTT. V usage is TRBV12-5 and J usage is TRBJ1-1; D not certain. The CDR3 has 15 amino acids. Germline CDR1 LGHNT, CDR2 FRNRAP. Trimming left V 0 bases short and J 5 bases short, with 13 bases between.